These T cell receptor beta chains were read from a single sample in a study of blood T cell repertoires in COVID-19. Libraries were prepared by immunoSEQ multiplex PCR; TCRdb keeps only in-frame clonotypes and omits some of them. The table shows approximately 31,000 clones, with 75% to 90% occurring only once. Sequenced sample: peripheral blood. All receptors derive from a woman older than 75 with active or convalescent COVID-19. The conserved cysteine and the conserved F or W are not part of the CDR3 here. The order of the fields is J gene, V gene, clone size, CDR3 protein. The listing skips clone size in some rows; elsewhere it reads once, few, many or a size class.

j_call: TRBJ1-2
v_call: TRBV5-1
clone_size: .
cdr3_aa: ASSSETGYYGYT

j_call: TRBJ2-1
v_call: TRBV24-1
clone_size: .
cdr3_aa: ATSDIQAPHSYNEQF

j_call: TRBJ1-2
v_call: TRBV27
clone_size: .
cdr3_aa: ASRRTGDYGYT

j_call: TRBJ1-2
v_call: TRBV7-2
clone_size: .
cdr3_aa: ASTLGGGGRYGYT

j_call: TRBJ2-5
v_call: TRBV5-1
clone_size: .
cdr3_aa: ASSWTSGGAQTQY

j_call: TRBJ2-5
v_call: TRBV11-1
clone_size: .
cdr3_aa: ASSSRTGTGQETQY

j_call: TRBJ2-2
v_call: TRBV7-8
clone_size: .
cdr3_aa: ASSFGTSTTGELF

j_call: TRBJ1-1
v_call: TRBV13
clone_size: once
cdr3_aa: ASSLWRTEAF

j_call: TRBJ2-3
v_call: TRBV6-5
clone_size: .
cdr3_aa: ASSTGKPTDTQY

j_call: TRBJ2-6
v_call: TRBV3-1/TRBV3-2
clone_size: .
cdr3_aa: ASSQDSGGANVLT

j_call: TRBJ1-1
v_call: TRBV18
clone_size: .
cdr3_aa: ASSPRGELNTEAF

j_call: TRBJ1-1
v_call: TRBV5-1
clone_size: .
cdr3_aa: ASSLELGGSIKNTEAF

j_call: TRBJ2-7
v_call: TRBV7-9
clone_size: .
cdr3_aa: ASSFGASSYEQY

j_call: TRBJ1-5
v_call: TRBV6-5
clone_size: few
cdr3_aa: ASSSIRLTLGQPQH

j_call: TRBJ1-2
v_call: TRBV10-2
clone_size: .
cdr3_aa: ASSEGTAGINYGYT

j_call: TRBJ1-6
v_call: TRBV10-3
clone_size: .
cdr3_aa: AISVDTTNSPLH

j_call: TRBJ1-3
v_call: TRBV18
clone_size: few
cdr3_aa: ASSPRRAHTGGSTSGNTIY

j_call: TRBJ1-2
v_call: TRBV6-5
clone_size: .
cdr3_aa: ANEAGVINYGYT

j_call: TRBJ1-3
v_call: TRBV2
clone_size: .
cdr3_aa: ASRDPPTGALSSGNTIY

j_call: TRBJ1-4
v_call: TRBV21-1
clone_size: .
cdr3_aa: ASSALDRGEKLF

j_call: TRBJ2-3
v_call: TRBV10-3
clone_size: .
cdr3_aa: AIRVGAGTDTQY

j_call: TRBJ2-3
v_call: TRBV21-1
clone_size: .
cdr3_aa: ASSSDRGPTSTDTQY

j_call: TRBJ2-1
v_call: TRBV11-2
clone_size: .
cdr3_aa: ASSSPQGVARGEQF

j_call: TRBJ1-5
v_call: TRBV6-5
clone_size: .
cdr3_aa: ASRKVTPGNQPQH

j_call: TRBJ1-4
v_call: TRBV10-3
clone_size: .
cdr3_aa: AISESTRGLTNEKLF

j_call: TRBJ2-3
v_call: TRBV9
clone_size: .
cdr3_aa: ASSVSGRTDTQY

j_call: TRBJ1-3
v_call: TRBV5-6
clone_size: .
cdr3_aa: ASSFLTGARSGNTIY

j_call: TRBJ2-7
v_call: TRBV5-1
clone_size: .
cdr3_aa: ASSFGSGSSYEQY

j_call: TRBJ2-3
v_call: TRBV2
clone_size: .
cdr3_aa: ASSEVLAGGPDTQY

j_call: TRBJ2-7
v_call: TRBV19
clone_size: .
cdr3_aa: ASSITGGAYEQY

j_call: TRBJ2-3
v_call: TRBV21-1
clone_size: few
cdr3_aa: ASSKEGESGISTDTQY

j_call: TRBJ1-4
v_call: TRBV30
clone_size: few
cdr3_aa: AWSGRRGGARRAEEKLF

j_call: TRBJ1-1
v_call: TRBV28
clone_size: once
cdr3_aa: ASRGGRGEAF

j_call: TRBJ2-3
v_call: TRBV6-1
clone_size: .
cdr3_aa: ASSEFLAGQGTDTQY

j_call: TRBJ2-3
v_call: TRBV29-1
clone_size: .
cdr3_aa: SGLAGGTNTQY

j_call: TRBJ1-5
v_call: TRBV27
clone_size: .
cdr3_aa: ASSPHRVNQPQH

j_call: TRBJ2-4
v_call: TRBV7-2
clone_size: .
cdr3_aa: ASSSPSGTRNIQY

j_call: TRBJ1-5
v_call: TRBV6-5
clone_size: .
cdr3_aa: ASSFRGQPQH

j_call: TRBJ1-2
v_call: TRBV10-3
clone_size: .
cdr3_aa: AISETRVVNYGYT

j_call: TRBJ2-3
v_call: TRBV6-1
clone_size: .
cdr3_aa: ASSERAGGQLTDTQY

j_call: TRBJ2-7
v_call: TRBV7-8
clone_size: once
cdr3_aa: ASSTRSGGHEQY

j_call: TRBJ1-6
v_call: TRBV7-9
clone_size: once
cdr3_aa: ASSLAGQGGSPLH

j_call: TRBJ2-7
v_call: TRBV7-6
clone_size: .
cdr3_aa: ASSLVSLGPYEQY

j_call: TRBJ1-1
v_call: TRBV19
clone_size: .
cdr3_aa: ASTGGGGPEAF

j_call: TRBJ2-1
v_call: TRBV5-4
clone_size: .
cdr3_aa: ASSLPRGGASYNEQF

j_call: TRBJ1-5
v_call: TRBV9
clone_size: .
cdr3_aa: ASSRGLDSNQPQH

j_call: TRBJ2-7
v_call: TRBV9
clone_size: .
cdr3_aa: ASSVAGGPVEQY

j_call: TRBJ2-2
v_call: TRBV7-9
clone_size: .
cdr3_aa: ASSPTEGELF

j_call: TRBJ1-2
v_call: TRBV10-1
clone_size: .
cdr3_aa: ASSEAGDGYT

j_call: TRBJ1-1
v_call: TRBV5-1
clone_size: .
cdr3_aa: ASSFTTRGSTEAF

j_call: TRBJ1-1
v_call: TRBV10-2
clone_size: .
cdr3_aa: ASSEPGGVTEAF

j_call: TRBJ2-7
v_call: TRBV28
clone_size: .
cdr3_aa: ASTHSGTGGGEQY

j_call: TRBJ2-7
v_call: TRBV7-9
clone_size: few
cdr3_aa: ASSNRGLGYEQY

j_call: TRBJ2-5
v_call: TRBV2
clone_size: .
cdr3_aa: ASSEVGRGGETQY

j_call: TRBJ2-7
v_call: TRBV27
clone_size: .
cdr3_aa: ASSRDSSYEQY

j_call: TRBJ2-7
v_call: TRBV29-1
clone_size: .
cdr3_aa: SVGAESSYEQY

j_call: TRBJ2-5
v_call: TRBV5-1
clone_size: .
cdr3_aa: ASSLTVIQETQY

j_call: TRBJ1-6
v_call: TRBV19
clone_size: .
cdr3_aa: ASRGAERSYNSPLH

j_call: TRBJ2-2
v_call: TRBV7-5
clone_size: .
cdr3_aa: VRSLYSGELF